This TCR beta chain was retrieved from a study of T cells in Graves' hyperthyroidism and ophthalmopathy. TCR beta CDR3 regions were amplified from RNA transcripts. The HTBI set primed first-round TCR CDR3 RT-PCR. TCRdb passed the multiplex PCR reads through MiXCR, listing each CDR3 protein once. The profile shows roughly 570,000 distinct CDR3 sequences, roughly 50% of them singletons. The V end was cut by 0 bases, the J end by 5 bases, with 7 bases between. Germline CDR1 and CDR2: LNHNV and YYDKDF (reference sequence). The CDR3 runs to 13 residues. This clonotype originated in an adult woman with Graves' disease, either hyperthyroidism or ophthalmopathy (not recorded which). The rearrangement links TRBV15 to TRBJ2-5; maybe TRBD1 (5 bases). Sequencing was performed on peripheral blood or thyroid tissue (not recorded which). The CDR3 spells CATSRESGETQYF. The CDR3 DNA is TGTGCCACCAGCAGAGAGTCAGGGGAGACCCAGTACTTC.